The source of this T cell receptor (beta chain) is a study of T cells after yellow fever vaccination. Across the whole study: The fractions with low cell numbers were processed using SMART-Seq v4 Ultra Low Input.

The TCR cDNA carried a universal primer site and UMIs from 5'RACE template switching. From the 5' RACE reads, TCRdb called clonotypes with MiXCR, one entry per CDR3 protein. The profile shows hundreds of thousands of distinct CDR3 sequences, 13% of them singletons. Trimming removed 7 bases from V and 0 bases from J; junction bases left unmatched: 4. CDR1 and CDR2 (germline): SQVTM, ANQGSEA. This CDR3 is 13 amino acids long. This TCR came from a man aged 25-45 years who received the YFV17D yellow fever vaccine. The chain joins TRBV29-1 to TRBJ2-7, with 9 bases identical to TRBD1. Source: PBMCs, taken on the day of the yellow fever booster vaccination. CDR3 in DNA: TGCAGCGAGTTGACAGGGGGCTCCTACGAGCAGTACTTC. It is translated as CSELTGGSYEQYF.